The 21 T cell receptor beta chains below were found in one sample sequenced in a study of T cell responses to AZD1222 COVID-19 vaccine. The data were produced by immunoSEQ multiplex PCR, yet TCRdb's version contains in-frame clones alone and is incomplete. The sample shows about 90,000 clones, 85% of them seen only once. The sample in question was peripheral blood, obtained 28 days after the second AZD1222 dose. These receptors all stem from an adult who received the AZD1222 COVID-19 vaccine.

The chain joins TRBV29-1 to TRBJ1-1; 7 nucleotides agree with TRBD1. J was trimmed by 8 bases and V by 5 bases; bases with no gene match: 17. The germline CDR1 and CDR2 sequences are SQVTM and ANQGSEA. The CDR3 loop spans 15 amino acids. The CDR3, as DNA: TGCAGCGTTTCGACCCCGTGGAAGGACAGGAACGAAGCTTTCTTT. Translation gives CSVSTPWKDRNEAFF. Full variable domain (rest looked up from reference TRBV29-1 and TRBJ1-1): SAVISQKPSRDICQRGTSLTIQCQVDSQVTMMFWYRQQPGQSLTLIATANQGSEATYESGFVIDKFPISRPNLTFSTLTVSNMSPEDSSIYLCSVSTPWKDRNEAFFGQGTRLTVV.

V gene TRBV18 combines with J gene TRBJ1-4, with a weak D call TRBD1 (5 bases). V lost 3 bases and J 8 bases, leaving 10 bases between the germline ends. The CDR3 is made up of 13 amino acids. Per germline, CDR1 KGHSH and CDR2 LQKENI. The CDR3 region has the DNA TGTGCCAGCTCACCTCGGGACTGGGAAAAACTGTTTTTT. Translated, it gives CASSPRDWEKLFF.

V is TRBV27 and J is TRBJ1-6; D is perhaps TRBD1 (5 bases). The CDR3 has 16 residues. Germline CDR1 MNHEY, CDR2 SMNVEV (reference sequence). V shed 3 bases and J shed 14 bases, with 23 bases lying between them. The CDR3 sequence is CASSFLEEVGGTALHF. CDR3 coding DNA: TGTGCCAGCAGTTTCCTCGAGGAGGTGGGAGGGACGGCCCTCCACTTT.

V usage is TRBV10-3 and J usage is TRBJ2-2; 7 bases agree with TRBD2. The CDR3 loop spans 15 amino acids. V shed 9 bases, J shed 0 bases, and the junction held 7 bases outside the gene matches. Germline V CDR1 and CDR2: ENHRY, SYGVKD. CDR3 nucleotide sequence: TGTGCCATTCCCCGGGCGGGGGCGAACACCGGGGAGCTGTTTTTT. Amino acids: CAIPRAGANTGELFF.

The table lists this clone with a few counts. V is TRBV11-2 and J is TRBJ2-7; 8 nucleotides match TRBD1. The CDR3 sequence is 13 residues long. Germline CDR1 reads SGHAT; CDR2 reads FQNNGV. J gave up 6 bases and V 6 bases, and 7 bases lay outside the gene matches. The CDR3 coding sequence is TGTGCCAGCAGACAAGGACAGGGCCGCGAGCAGTACTTC. Encoded protein: CASRQGQGREQYF. Full variable domain (remainder filled in from reference TRBV11-2 and TRBJ2-7): EAGVAQSPRYKIIEKRQSVAFWCNPISGHATLYWYQQILGQGPKLLIQFQNNGVVDDSQLPKDRFSAERLKGVDSTLKIQPAKLEDSAVYLCASRQGQGREQYFGPGTRLTVT.

The rearrangement joins TRBV19 to TRBJ2-1, with D unresolved. The CDR3 is 12 residues long. Between the trimmed V and J ends, which lost 6 bases and 4 bases, there was a span of 7 bases. Germline CDR1 reads LNHDA; CDR2 reads SQIVND (reference sequence). The CDR3: CASRAEYNEQFF. CDR3 sequence (DNA): TGTGCCAGTAGGGCGGAATACAATGAGCAGTTCTTC.

The chain combines TRBV9 with TRBJ1-2, with 7 bases lining up with TRBD1. With 3 bases clipped from V and 6 bases from J, the junction kept 14 bases outside the gene matches. Looked up from germline, CDR1 is SGDLS and CDR2 is YYNGEE. This CDR3 is built from 16 residues. CDR3 nucleotide sequence: TGTGCCAGCAGCGCCAGCCTCCGACAGGGAAACCATGGCTACACCTTC. Encoded protein: CASSASLRQGNHGYTF.

This chain uses TRBV7-9 with TRBJ2-2; 10 bases are a match to TRBD1. The trim removed 6 bases at V and 6 bases at J, leaving 19 bases unmatched. The CDR3 has 19 amino acids. Germline V CDR1 and CDR2: SEHNR, FQNEAQ (reference sequence). The CDR3 DNA is TGTGCCAGCAGTCCCCCCCCGGGACAGGGGTCGAAGGATGCCGGGGAGCTGTTTTTT. Its protein product is CASSPPPGQGSKDAGELFF.

This chain connects TRBV28 to TRBJ1-1; D might be TRBD1 (6 bases). The V gene lost 11 bases and the J gene lost 4 bases, with 11 bases spanning the gap. There are 11 residues in the CDR3. Germline V gene sequence: CDR1 MDHEN, CDR2 SYDVKM. CDR3 loop: CAGQRGTEAFF. CDR3 coding DNA: TGTGCCGGACAGAGGGGCACTGAAGCTTTCTTT.

The chain uses TRBV4-2 and TRBJ1-3; D remains unclear. V dropped 4 bases and J dropped 0 bases, with 10 bases sitting between them. Germline lookup yields CDR1 LGHNA and CDR2 YNFKEQ. This CDR3 is 15 amino acids long. The DNA of the CDR3 is TGTGCCAGCAGCCCCACGTTATCCTCTGGAAACACCATATATTTT. Translation: CASSPTLSSGNTIYF.

The rearrangement joins TRBV3-1 (or the pseudogene TRBV3-2) to TRBJ1-5, with D maybe TRBD1 (6 bases). CDR1 LGHDT and CDR2 YNNKEL come from the germline V gene (reference sequence). The V gene lost 0 bases and the J gene lost 5 bases, with 11 bases spanning the gap. The CDR3 runs to 15 residues. The CDR3 is CASSQDTAGDQPQHF. DNA of the CDR3: TGTGCCAGCAGCCAAGATACGGCAGGGGATCAGCCCCAGCATTTT.

The chain has TRBV18 and TRBJ2-1, with D uncertain. The germline V gene encodes CDR1 KGHSH and CDR2 LQKENI. With 3 bases removed from V and 4 bases from J, the gap between germline ends came to 1 base. The CDR3 runs 11 residues. CDR3 in amino acids: CASSPYNEQFF. The CDR3 DNA reads TGTGCCAGCTCACCTTACAATGAGCAGTTCTTC.

The V and J genes are TRBV13 and TRBJ2-1; D is unclear. The CDR3 covers 16 residues. Between the trimmed V and J ends, which lost 6 bases and 4 bases, there was a span of 19 bases. Germline loops: CDR1 PRHDT, CDR2 FYEKMQ (reference sequence). CDR3 DNA sequence: TGTGCCAGCAGTCACGAAGGAGTCACCAAGTACAATGAGCAGTTCTTC. Translation: CASSHEGVTKYNEQFF.

The chain is built from TRBV30 and TRBJ2-7; 8 positions agree with TRBD2. V trimming: 2 bases; J trimming: 2 bases; junction bases outside the gene matches: 8. CDR1 and CDR2 (germline): GTSNPN, SVGIG (reference sequence). This CDR3 comprises 15 residues. The CDR3 sequence is CAWSILWRGAYEQYF. CDR3 sequence (DNA): TGTGCCTGGAGTATATTGTGGCGGGGGGCCTACGAGCAGTACTTC.

Only one count was recorded for this clone. The chain's CDR3 is CASNSWGVWTEAFF. The CDR3 bases are TGTGCCAGCAATTCCTGGGGGGTCTGGACTGAAGCTTTCTTT. This chain connects TRBV6-5 to TRBJ1-1; maybe TRBD1 (5 bases). Germline CDR1 is MNHEY and CDR2 is SVGAGI. CDR3 size: 14 residues. Trimming left V 7 bases short and J 5 bases short, with 17 bases between.

This clone was seen only a few times. V usage is TRBV7-9 and J usage is TRBJ2-2, with D possibly being TRBD2 (6 bases). The V end lost 1 base, the J end lost 6 bases, and 9 bases lay between the germline ends. Germline V gene lookup returns CDR1 SEHNR and CDR2 FQNEAQ (reference sequence). The CDR3 loop spans 14 amino acids. The chain's CDR3 is CASSLGGAAGELFF. CDR3 nucleotides: TGTGCCAGCAGCTTAGGCGGGGCAGCCGGGGAGCTGTTTTTT.

The chain joins TRBV5-1 to TRBJ2-5; 8 bases agree with TRBD1. Per the germline V gene, CDR1 is SGHRS and CDR2 is YFSETQ. This CDR3 is 17 amino acids long. V was clipped by 2 bases and J by 4 bases; unmatched bases: 13. For the CDR3, the DNA is TGCGCCAGCAGCTTTGGGGAGCGGACAGGGTTTGTAGAGACCCAGTACTTC. Its protein is CASSFGERTGFVETQYF.

The chain uses TRBV6-5 and TRBJ2-5; tentatively, D is TRBD2 (5 bases). CDR1 is MNHEY, CDR2 SVGAGI, per germline. The CDR3 has 13 residues. V lost 5 bases and J lost 1, with 8 bases in between. The CDR3 reads CASSSGFQETQYF. DNA for the CDR3: TGTGCCAGCAGTAGCGGCTTCCAAGAGACCCAGTACTTC.

The V and J genes are TRBV11-3 and TRBJ2-7; D not certain. V shed 2 bases and J shed 3 bases, with 5 bases lying between them. Germline CDR1 SGHNT, CDR2 YENEEA. The CDR3 has 12 amino acids. The CDR3 reads CASSLNGYEQYF. CDR3 nucleotide sequence: TGTGCCAGCAGCTTAAACGGCTACGAGCAGTACTTC.

CDR3 nucleotide sequence: TGTGCCAGCAGCTTAGTGGCAGGGGGAAGCTATGGCTACACCTTC. Translating gives CASSLVAGGSYGYTF. J is TRBJ1-2 and V is TRBV7-9; 7 bases fit TRBD1. The ends lost 1 base at V and 4 bases at J; junction bases unmatched: 6. The CDR3 runs to 15 residues. Germline CDR1 and CDR2: SEHNR and FQNEAQ (reference sequence).

This chain connects TRBV7-9 to TRBJ2-6; 12 bases line up with TRBD1. This CDR3 spans 17 amino acids. Germline assignment: CDR1 SEHNR and CDR2 FQNEAQ (reference sequence). The junction had 6 bases not matched to a gene; V was cut back by 7 bases and J by 2 bases. The CDR3 reads CASIAGTGGAGANVLTF. CDR3 DNA: TGTGCCAGCATCGCCGGGACAGGGGGCGCTGGGGCCAACGTCCTGACTTTC.